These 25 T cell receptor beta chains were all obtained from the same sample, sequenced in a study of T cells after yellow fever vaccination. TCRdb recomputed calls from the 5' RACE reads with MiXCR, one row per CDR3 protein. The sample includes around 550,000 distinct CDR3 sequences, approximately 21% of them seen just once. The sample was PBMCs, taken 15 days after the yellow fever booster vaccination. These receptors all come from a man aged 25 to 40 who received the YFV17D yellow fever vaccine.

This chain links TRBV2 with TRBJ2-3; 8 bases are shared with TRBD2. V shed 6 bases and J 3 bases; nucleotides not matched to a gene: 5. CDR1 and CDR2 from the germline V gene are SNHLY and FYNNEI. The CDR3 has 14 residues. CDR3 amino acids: CASRATSVTDTQYF. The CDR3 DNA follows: TGTGCCAGCAGAGCGACTAGCGTAACAGATACGCAGTATTTT.

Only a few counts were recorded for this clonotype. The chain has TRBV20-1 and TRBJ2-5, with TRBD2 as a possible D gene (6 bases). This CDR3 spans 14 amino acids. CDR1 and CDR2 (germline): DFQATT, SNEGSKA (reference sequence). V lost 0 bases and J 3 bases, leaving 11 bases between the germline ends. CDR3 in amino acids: CSARDPGAKETQYF. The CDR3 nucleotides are TGCAGTGCTAGAGATCCGGGAGCTAAAGAGACCCAGTACTTC.

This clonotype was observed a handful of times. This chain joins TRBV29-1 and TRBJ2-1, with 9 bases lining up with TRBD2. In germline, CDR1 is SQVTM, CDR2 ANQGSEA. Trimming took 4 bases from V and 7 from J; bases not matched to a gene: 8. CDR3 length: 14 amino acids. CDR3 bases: TGCAGCGTTGTGGAGACTAGCGGTTTAAATGAGCAGTTCTTC. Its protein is CSVVETSGLNEQFF.

The CDR3 DNA reads as TGTGCCAGTAGTACACCCCTCGGGAACTACGAGCAGTACTTC. Its translation: CASSTPLGNYEQYF. V gene TRBV19 combines with J gene TRBJ2-7; possibly TRBD2 for D (5 bases). With 4 bases removed from V and 3 bases from J, the gap between germline ends came to 13 bases. Germline loops: CDR1 LNHDA, CDR2 SQIVND (reference sequence). The CDR3 spans 14 residues.

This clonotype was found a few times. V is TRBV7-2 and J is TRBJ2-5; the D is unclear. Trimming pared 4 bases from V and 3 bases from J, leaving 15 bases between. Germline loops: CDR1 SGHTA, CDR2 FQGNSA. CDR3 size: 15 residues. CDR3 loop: CASSSRRDLKETQYF. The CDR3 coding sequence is TGTGCCAGCAGCTCCCGACGCGACCTCAAAGAGACCCAGTACTTC.

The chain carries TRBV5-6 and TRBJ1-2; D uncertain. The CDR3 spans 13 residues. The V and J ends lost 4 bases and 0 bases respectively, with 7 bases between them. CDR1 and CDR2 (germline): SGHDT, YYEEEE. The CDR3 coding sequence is TGTGCCAGCAGCCGAGATACTAACTATGGCTACACCTTC. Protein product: CASSRDTNYGYTF.

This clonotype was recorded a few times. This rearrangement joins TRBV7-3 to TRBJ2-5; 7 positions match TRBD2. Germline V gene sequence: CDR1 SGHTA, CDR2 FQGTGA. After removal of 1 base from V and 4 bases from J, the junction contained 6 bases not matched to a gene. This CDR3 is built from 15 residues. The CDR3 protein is CASSLRGGLRETQYF. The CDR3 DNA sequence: TGTGCCAGCAGCTTAAGGGGGGGGTTGCGAGAGACCCAGTACTTC.

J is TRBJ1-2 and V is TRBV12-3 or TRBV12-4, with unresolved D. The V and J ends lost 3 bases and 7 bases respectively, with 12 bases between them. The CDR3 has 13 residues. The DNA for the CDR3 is TGTGCCAGCAGTTTTAGGGTGAACGGTGGCTACACCTTC. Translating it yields CASSFRVNGGYTF.

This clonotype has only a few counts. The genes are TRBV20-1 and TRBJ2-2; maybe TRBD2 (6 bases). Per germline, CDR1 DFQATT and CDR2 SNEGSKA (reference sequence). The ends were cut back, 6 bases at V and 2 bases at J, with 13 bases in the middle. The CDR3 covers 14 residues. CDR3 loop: CSAASSVNTGELFF. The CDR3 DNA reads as TGCAGTGCAGCGTCTAGCGTAAACACCGGGGAGCTGTTTTTT.

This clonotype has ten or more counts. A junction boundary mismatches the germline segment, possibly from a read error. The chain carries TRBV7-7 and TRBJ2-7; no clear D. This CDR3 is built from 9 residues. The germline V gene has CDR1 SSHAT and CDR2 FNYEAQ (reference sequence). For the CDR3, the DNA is TGTGCTAGCAGCTTCGGGCCTCACTTC. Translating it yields CASSFGPHF.

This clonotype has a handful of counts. For the CDR3, the DNA is TGTGCCAGCAGCAGTTGGGAAGGGACCTACGAGCAGTACTTC. This encodes CASSSWEGTYEQYF. The gene calls are TRBV7-2 and TRBJ2-7, with D hard to call. The germline V gene has CDR1 SGHTA and CDR2 FQGNSA. V lost 5 bases, J lost 2 bases, and 13 bases lay in between. The CDR3 totals 14 residues.

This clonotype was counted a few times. CDR3 nucleotides: TGTGCCAGCAGCTTAGCGGGGTTAGCGGGAGTTGTGAATACGCAGTATTTT. Its translation is CASSLAGLAGVVNTQYF. The chain carries TRBV7-2 and TRBJ2-3; 9 bases are shared with TRBD2. J lost 7 bases, V lost 0 bases, and 11 bases had no gene match. From germline, CDR1 is SGHTA and CDR2 FQGNSA. This CDR3 has 17 amino acids.

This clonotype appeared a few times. CDR3 nucleotides: TGTGCCAGCAGCACCACTCCCGAGGTCTCCTACAATGAGCAGTTCTTC. It specifies CASSTTPEVSYNEQFF. This chain joins TRBV7-2 and TRBJ2-1; D not certain. This CDR3 comprises 16 residues. Trimming cost V 5 bases and J 0 bases, with 14 bases left between them. Germline CDR1 reads SGHTA; CDR2 reads FQGNSA.

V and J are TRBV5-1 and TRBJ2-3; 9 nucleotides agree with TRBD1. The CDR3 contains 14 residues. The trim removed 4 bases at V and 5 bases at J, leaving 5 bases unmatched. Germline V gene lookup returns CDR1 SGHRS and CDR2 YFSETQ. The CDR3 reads CASSLQGAQDTQYF. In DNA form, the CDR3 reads TGCGCCAGCAGCCTACAGGGGGCGCAAGATACGCAGTATTTT.

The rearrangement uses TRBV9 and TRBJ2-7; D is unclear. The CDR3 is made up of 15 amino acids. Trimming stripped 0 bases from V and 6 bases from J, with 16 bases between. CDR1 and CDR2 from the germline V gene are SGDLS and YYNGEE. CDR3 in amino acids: CASSVEGSRHVEQYF. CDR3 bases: TGTGCCAGCAGCGTAGAAGGCTCCCGGCACGTCGAGCAGTACTTC.

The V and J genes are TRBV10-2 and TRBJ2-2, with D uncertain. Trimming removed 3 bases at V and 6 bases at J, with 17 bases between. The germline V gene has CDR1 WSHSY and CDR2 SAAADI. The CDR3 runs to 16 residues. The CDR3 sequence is CASSDFGLMPPGELFF. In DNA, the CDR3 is TGCGCCAGCAGTGATTTCGGGTTAATGCCCCCCGGGGAGCTGTTTTTT.

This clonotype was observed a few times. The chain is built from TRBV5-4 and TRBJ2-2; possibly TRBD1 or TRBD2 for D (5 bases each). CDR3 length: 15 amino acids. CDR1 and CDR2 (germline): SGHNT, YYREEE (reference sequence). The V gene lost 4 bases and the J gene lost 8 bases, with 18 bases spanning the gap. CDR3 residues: CASSLNRGEAGELFF. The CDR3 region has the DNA TGTGCCAGCAGCCTTAACCGGGGCGAAGCGGGGGAGCTGTTTTTT.

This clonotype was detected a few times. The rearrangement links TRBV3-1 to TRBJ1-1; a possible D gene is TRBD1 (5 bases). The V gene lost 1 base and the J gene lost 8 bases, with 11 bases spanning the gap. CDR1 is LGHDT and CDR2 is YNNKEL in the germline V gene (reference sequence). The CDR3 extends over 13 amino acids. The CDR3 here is CASSQAWGKEAFF. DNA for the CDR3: TGTGCCAGCAGCCAAGCATGGGGCAAGGAAGCTTTCTTT.

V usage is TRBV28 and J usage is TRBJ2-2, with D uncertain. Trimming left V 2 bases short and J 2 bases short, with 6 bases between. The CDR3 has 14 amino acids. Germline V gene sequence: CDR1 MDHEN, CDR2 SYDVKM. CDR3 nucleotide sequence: TGTGCCAGCAGTTTAGACACAAACACCGGGGAGCTGTTTTTT. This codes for CASSLDTNTGELFF. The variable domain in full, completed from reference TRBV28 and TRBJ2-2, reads DVKVTQSSRYLVKRTGEKVFLECVQDMDHENMFWYRQDPGLGLRLIYFSYDVKMKEKGDIPEGYSVSREKKERFSLILESASTNQTSMYLCASSLDTNTGELFFGEGSRLTVL.

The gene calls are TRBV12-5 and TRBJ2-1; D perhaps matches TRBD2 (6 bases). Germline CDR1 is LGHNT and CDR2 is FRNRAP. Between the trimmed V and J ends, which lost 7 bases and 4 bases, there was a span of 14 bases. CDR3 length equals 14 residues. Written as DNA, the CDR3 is TGTGCTAGTGTTTTCTCTAGCGCGTACAATGAGCAGTTCTTC. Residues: CASVFSSAYNEQFF.

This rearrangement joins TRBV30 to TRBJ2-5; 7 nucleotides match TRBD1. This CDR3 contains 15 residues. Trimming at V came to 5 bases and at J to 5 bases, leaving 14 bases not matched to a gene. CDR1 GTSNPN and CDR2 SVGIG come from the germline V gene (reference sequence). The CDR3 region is CAWDKGTGELETQYF. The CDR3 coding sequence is TGTGCCTGGGATAAGGGAACAGGGGAGTTGGAGACCCAGTACTTC.

CDR3 sequence (DNA): TGCAGCGTTTGGACAGGGGAGGGAGATACGCAGTATTTT. It encodes CSVWTGEGDTQYF. The genes are TRBV29-1 and TRBJ2-3; TRBD1 matches 9 bases. From germline, CDR1 is SQVTM and CDR2 ANQGSEA. V shed 5 bases and J 5 bases; nucleotides not matched to a gene: 5. The CDR3 contains 13 residues.

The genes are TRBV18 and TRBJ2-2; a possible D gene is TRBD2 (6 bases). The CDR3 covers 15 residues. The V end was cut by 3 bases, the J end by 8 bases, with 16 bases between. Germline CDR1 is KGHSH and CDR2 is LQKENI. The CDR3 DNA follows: TGTGCCAGCTCACCCCCAGGAGGGGTCAAGGGGGAGCTGTTTTTT. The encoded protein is CASSPPGGVKGELFF.

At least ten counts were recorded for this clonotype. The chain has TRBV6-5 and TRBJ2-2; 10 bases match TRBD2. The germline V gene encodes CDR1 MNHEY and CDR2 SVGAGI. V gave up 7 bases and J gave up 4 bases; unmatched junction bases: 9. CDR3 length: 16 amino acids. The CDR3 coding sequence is TGTGCCAGCAATTCTCTGAGCGGGAGGGGCACCGGGGAGCTGTTTTTT. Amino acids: CASNSLSGRGTGELFF.

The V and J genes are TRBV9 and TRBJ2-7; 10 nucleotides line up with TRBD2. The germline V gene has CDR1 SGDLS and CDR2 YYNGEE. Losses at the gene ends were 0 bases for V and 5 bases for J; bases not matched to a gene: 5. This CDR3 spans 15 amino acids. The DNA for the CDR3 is TGTGCCAGCAGCGTAGTACCTAGCGGGAGAGACGAGCAGTACTTC. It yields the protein CASSVVPSGRDEQYF.